This T cell receptor beta chain comes out of a study of T cell clones after liver transplantation. Study summary: TCRbeta sequencing after a pre-transplant mixed lymphocyte reaction identified graft-donor-reactive clones, later tracked in post-transplant blood. Apart from a few HCV-positive recipients, transplants were for non-autoimmune, non-viral reasons. Subjects received no induction therapy and standard immunosuppression until randomization at 12-24 months post-transplant. Study outcomes and limitations: Donor-reactive sequences fell more than third party-reactive ones, suggesting partial deletion.

In germline, CDR1 is SGHTA, CDR2 FQGNSA. Trimming at V came to 4 bases and at J to 8 bases, leaving 7 bases not matched to a gene. This CDR3 contains 15 residues. Of note for this clone: Its antigen is currently unknown.

Using immunoSEQ multiplex PCR, the repertoire was profiled, and TCRdb retains in-frame clones only, with some absent. The sample includes roughly 40,000 clones, 70% to 90% of them seen just once. The TCR comes from a human patient who received a liver transplant. Some T cells could come from the graft donor. The genes are TRBV7-2 and TRBJ2-2, with 10 bases fitting TRBD1. The sequencing here drew on CD4+ T cells from blood, taken 24 months after liver transplant. CDR3: CASSSDRGRRGELFF. DNA for the CDR3: TGTGCCAGCAGCTCCGACAGGGGGCGCAGAGGGGAGCTGTTTTTT. The full variable domain, rest sourced from reference TRBV7-2 and TRBJ2-2, is GAGVSQSPSNKVTEKGKDVELRCDPISGHTALYWYRQSLGQGLEFLIYFQGNSAPDKSGLPSDRFSAERTGGSVSTLTIQRTQQEDSAVYLCASSSDRGRRGELFFGEGSRLTVL.